This section outlines one TCR beta chain sequence together with its context. The target antigen is unknown. Positively selected for CCR7, the CD45RO-negative cells used as naive CD8 cells excluded terminally differentiated effector memory CD45RA+ cells. Donors comprised only Caucasian adults living in Nashville, Tennessee. The data originate from a study of shared clonotypes between healthy human individuals. Background on the study: Each donor's CD8 memory used one plate, CD8 naive two, each CD4 subset three.

The authors' processing: ImmunoSEQ yielded junction-only sequences lacking quality scores, so filtering differed. Clones were read by immunoSEQ multiplex PCR, and TCRdb kept only the in-frame ones, dropping some. For V, J and clone size, that table is used; D and trimming come from the DNA. Here the sample spans roughly 1,800,000 clones, approximately 94% being singletons. Whole-study findings and limits: Limitation of the genetic and exposure-history diversity represented came from the few donors.

Germline assignment: CDR1 MNHEY and CDR2 SMNVEV (reference sequence). CDR3 size: 16 residues. Trimming stripped 5 bases from V and 4 bases from J, with 20 bases between. This clonotype was obtained from a man between 18 and 29 years old in good health. The chain employs TRBV27 and TRBJ1-2; D may be TRBD1 (6 bases). The sequenced sample was naive CD8+ T cells sorted from blood. The CDR3 here is CASSLGDIPGPYGYTF. The CDR3 nucleotides are TGTGCCAGCAGTCTCGGGGACATCCCCGGTCCCTATGGCTACACCTTC.